A selection of T cell receptor beta chains follows, all from one sample in a study of blood T cells in healthy people across ages. TCRdb used MiXCR to reprocess the 5' RACE reads, holding one entry per CDR3 protein. The sample lists fewer than 2,000,000 distinct CDR3 sequences; roughly 43% were seen once. Material for sequencing was blood. These receptors originate from a human donor in good health. Each CDR3 is given with its conserved first and last residue. Each record gives: D gene, V gene, clone size, J gene, CDR3 DNA, CDR3 protein. A D gene is named only where the DNA matches it firmly. The size field is filled for only some rows; it gives once, few, many or a size class.

d_gene: -; v_gene: TRBV20-1; abundance: -; j_gene: TRBJ2-6; CDR3nt: TGCAGTGCTAGCCTAGCTGGGGCCAACGTCCTGACTTTC; CDR3aa: CSASLAGANVLTF
d_gene: -; v_gene: TRBV5-6; abundance: -; j_gene: TRBJ1-1; CDR3nt: TGTGCCAGCAGCTTTGTATCGGGGGCGACTGAAGCTTTCTTT; CDR3aa: CASSFVSGATEAFF
d_gene: -; v_gene: TRBV3-1; abundance: few; j_gene: TRBJ2-3; CDR3nt: TGTGCCAGCAGCCAAGCCGGGACTTTAGCCCCCACAGATACGCAGTATTTT; CDR3aa: CASSQAGTLAPTDTQYF
d_gene: -; v_gene: TRBV12-3/TRBV12-4; abundance: -; j_gene: TRBJ1-5; CDR3nt: TGTGCCAGCCCCGATCAGCCCCAGCATTTT; CDR3aa: CASPDQPQHF
d_gene: -; v_gene: TRBV6-7; abundance: -; j_gene: TRBJ2-3; CDR3nt: TGTGCCACGGCTAGCTGCTCAGATACGCAGTATTTT; CDR3aa: CATASCSDTQYF
d_gene: -; v_gene: TRBV11-1; abundance: -; j_gene: TRBJ2-1; CDR3nt: TGTGCCAGCAGCTTAGTTCCCCAAAACCGAGGCAATGAGCAGTTCTTC; CDR3aa: CASSLVPQNRGNEQFF
d_gene: -; v_gene: TRBV4-2; abundance: few; j_gene: TRBJ1-2; CDR3nt: TGTGCCAGCAGCCAAGTTGGAAGGGGCCGGGGATATAGCCATGGCTACACCTTC; CDR3aa: CASSQVGRGRGYSHGYTF
d_gene: -; v_gene: TRBV11-2; abundance: -; j_gene: TRBJ2-5; CDR3nt: TGTGCCAGCAGCTTTAGGGTCAGGGATCCCCAAGAGACCCAGTACTTC; CDR3aa: CASSFRVRDPQETQYF
d_gene: TRBD1; v_gene: TRBV5-1; abundance: -; j_gene: TRBJ2-3; CDR3nt: TGCGCCAGCAGCAAGAGGACAGGTCGCACAGATACGCAGTATTTT; CDR3aa: CASSKRTGRTDTQYF
d_gene: TRBD1; v_gene: TRBV12-3/TRBV12-4; abundance: -; j_gene: TRBJ2-3; CDR3nt: TGTGCCAGCAGTTTTTTTGAGGGGGCCGAGAGAGATACGCAGTATTTT; CDR3aa: CASSFFEGAERDTQYF
d_gene: TRBD1; v_gene: TRBV2; abundance: -; j_gene: TRBJ1-2; CDR3nt: TGTGCCAGAAAAAAACCCCAGGGGGATGGCTACACCTTC; CDR3aa: CARKKPQGDGYTF
d_gene: -; v_gene: TRBV4-1; abundance: -; j_gene: TRBJ1-4; CDR3nt: TGCACCAGCAGCCAAGATATGGGCCCCCGCAAACTGTTTTTT; CDR3aa: CTSSQDMGPRKLFF
d_gene: -; v_gene: TRBV7-2; abundance: few; j_gene: TRBJ2-3; CDR3nt: TGTGCCAGCAGCTTAGTAGGGGACCGGAGTACAGATACGCAGTATTTT; CDR3aa: CASSLVGDRSTDTQYF
d_gene: -; v_gene: TRBV5-1; abundance: -; j_gene: TRBJ1-1; CDR3nt: TGCGCCAGCAGCCCCGACTCCCAGGGAGTTGAAGCTTTCTTT; CDR3aa: CASSPDSQGVEAFF
d_gene: -; v_gene: TRBV6-5; abundance: few; j_gene: TRBJ2-3; CDR3nt: TGTGCCAGCAGTTACTCAGGCTATCGCTCTAGCACAGATACGCAGTATTTT; CDR3aa: CASSYSGYRSSTDTQYF
d_gene: TRBD1; v_gene: TRBV18; abundance: -; j_gene: TRBJ1-1; CDR3nt: TGTGCCAGCTCACCTGGACAGGGTGGCAACACTGAAGCTTTCTTT; CDR3aa: CASSPGQGGNTEAFF
d_gene: -; v_gene: TRBV5-1; abundance: -; j_gene: TRBJ1-1; CDR3nt: TGCGCCAGCAGTAATTACGGGAACACTGAAGCTTTCTTT; CDR3aa: CASSNYGNTEAFF
d_gene: TRBD2; v_gene: TRBV5-1; abundance: -; j_gene: TRBJ2-1; CDR3nt: TGCGCCAGCAGCTCCTTTTCTAGCGGGGGGGCTTTCTACAATGAGCAGTTCTTC; CDR3aa: CASSSFSSGGAFYNEQFF
d_gene: -; v_gene: TRBV12-3/TRBV12-4; abundance: -; j_gene: TRBJ2-3; CDR3nt: TGTGCCAGCAGTTTTGGCGGATGGGGGTCAAAGAACGCAGATACGCAGTATTTT; CDR3aa: CASSFGGWGSKNADTQYF
d_gene: -; v_gene: TRBV6-6; abundance: -; j_gene: TRBJ2-3; CDR3nt: TGTGCCAGCAGTAACTATAAACAGGGCTTGAGGACAGATACGCAGTATTTT; CDR3aa: CASSNYKQGLRTDTQYF
d_gene: -; v_gene: TRBV10-3; abundance: few; j_gene: TRBJ2-1; CDR3nt: TGTGCCATCAGTGAGATAGGTGCTGGGCAAGCTGGACATGAGCAGTTCTTC; CDR3aa: CAISEIGAGQAGHEQFF
d_gene: -; v_gene: TRBV11-3; abundance: -; j_gene: TRBJ1-1; CDR3nt: TGTGCCAGCAGCCAAAGCCCAGAGGGCACTGAAGCTTTCTTT; CDR3aa: CASSQSPEGTEAFF
d_gene: -; v_gene: TRBV4-3; abundance: few; j_gene: TRBJ2-1; CDR3nt: TGCGCCAGCAGCCAAGATGGCGGCCGGGACGGAATTCCGAATGAGCAGTTCTTC; CDR3aa: CASSQDGGRDGIPNEQFF
d_gene: -; v_gene: TRBV7-9; abundance: -; j_gene: TRBJ2-1; CDR3nt: TGTGCCAGCAGACGCCCTATCTCCTACAATGAGCAGTTCTTC; CDR3aa: CASRRPISYNEQFF